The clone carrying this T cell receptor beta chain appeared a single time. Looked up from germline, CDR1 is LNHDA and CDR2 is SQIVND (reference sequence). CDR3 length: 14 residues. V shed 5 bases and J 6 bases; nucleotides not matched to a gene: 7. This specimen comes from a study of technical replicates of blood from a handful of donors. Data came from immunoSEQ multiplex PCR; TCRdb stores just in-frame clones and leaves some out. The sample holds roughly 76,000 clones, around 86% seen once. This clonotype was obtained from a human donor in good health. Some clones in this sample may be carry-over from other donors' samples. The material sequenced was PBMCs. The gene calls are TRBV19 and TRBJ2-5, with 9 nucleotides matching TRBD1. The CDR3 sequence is CASSLGQGRKTQYF. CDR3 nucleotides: TGTGCCAGTAGTTTAGGACAGGGGAGGAAGACCCAGTACTTC. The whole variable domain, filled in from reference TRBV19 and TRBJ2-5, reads DGGITQSPKYLFRKEGQNVTLSCEQNLNHDAMYWYRQDPGQGLRLIYYSQIVNDFQKGDIAEGYSVSREKKESFPLTVTSAQKNPTAFYLCASSLGQGRKTQYFGPGTRLLVL.